This T cell receptor beta chain was recorded in a study of blood T cell repertoires in COVID-19. Study-wide context: Spain, Italy and the United States supplied samples that represented acute and convalescent COVID-19. Sources were T cells, B-cell-depleted T cells, or PBMCs; the material itself was cDNA or gDNA.

The ends lost 4 bases at V and 4 bases at J; junction bases unmatched: 7. The germline CDR1 and CDR2 sequences are MNHNY and SVGAGI (reference sequence). The CDR3 extends over 15 amino acids. Original data processing: Amplification with reference gene primers provided the estimates of nucleated cell counts. The method was immunoSEQ multiplex PCR; TCRdb's version includes in-frame clones alone and lacks a portion of them. That table gives V, J and clone size, and the DNA gave D and trimming. Found here are under 150,000 clones, around three quarters of them singletons; the top ten hold 2% to 2.5%. Sequencing used peripheral blood. This receptor was taken from a woman in her seventies with acute or convalescent COVID-19. The genes are TRBV6-6 and TRBJ1-3; the match to TRBD1 covers 7 bases. CDR3 in amino acids: CASSFVQGIGNTIYF. CDR3 nucleotide sequence: TGTGCCAGCAGTTTCGTACAGGGGATCGGAAACACCATATATTTT.